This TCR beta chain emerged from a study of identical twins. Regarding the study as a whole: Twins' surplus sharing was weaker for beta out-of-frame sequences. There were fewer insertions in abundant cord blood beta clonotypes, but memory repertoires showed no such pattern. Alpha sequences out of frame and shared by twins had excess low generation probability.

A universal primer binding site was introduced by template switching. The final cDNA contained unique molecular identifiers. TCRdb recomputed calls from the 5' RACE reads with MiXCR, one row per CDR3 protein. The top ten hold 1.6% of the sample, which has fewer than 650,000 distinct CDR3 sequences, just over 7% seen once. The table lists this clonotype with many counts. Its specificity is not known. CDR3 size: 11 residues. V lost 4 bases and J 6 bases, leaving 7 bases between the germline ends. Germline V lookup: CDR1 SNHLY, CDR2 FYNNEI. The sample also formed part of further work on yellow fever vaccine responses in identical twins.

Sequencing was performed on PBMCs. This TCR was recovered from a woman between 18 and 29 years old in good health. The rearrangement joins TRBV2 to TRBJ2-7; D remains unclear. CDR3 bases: TGTGCCAGCAGTGGACATGGCGAGCAGTACTTC. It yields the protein CASSGHGEQYF. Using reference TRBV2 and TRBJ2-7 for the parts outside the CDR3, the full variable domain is EPEVTQTPSHQVTQMGQEVILRCVPISNHLYFYWYRQILGQKVEFLVSFYNNEISEKSEIFDDQFSVERPDGSNFTLKIRSTKLEDSAMYFCASSGHGEQYFGPGTRLTVT.